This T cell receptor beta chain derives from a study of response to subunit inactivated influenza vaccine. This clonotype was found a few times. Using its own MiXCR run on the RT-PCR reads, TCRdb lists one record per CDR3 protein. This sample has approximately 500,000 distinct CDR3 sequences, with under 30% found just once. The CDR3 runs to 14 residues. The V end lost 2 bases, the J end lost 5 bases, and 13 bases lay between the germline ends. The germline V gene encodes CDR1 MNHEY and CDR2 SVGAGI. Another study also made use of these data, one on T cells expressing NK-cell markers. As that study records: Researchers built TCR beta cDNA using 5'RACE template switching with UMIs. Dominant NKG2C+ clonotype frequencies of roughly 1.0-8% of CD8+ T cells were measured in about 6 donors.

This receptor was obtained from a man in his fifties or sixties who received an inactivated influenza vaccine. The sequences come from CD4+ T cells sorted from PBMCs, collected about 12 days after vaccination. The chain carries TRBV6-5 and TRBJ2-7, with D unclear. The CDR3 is CASSYATQADEQYF. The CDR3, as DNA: TGTGCCAGCAGTTACGCGACCCAAGCCGACGAGCAGTACTTC.